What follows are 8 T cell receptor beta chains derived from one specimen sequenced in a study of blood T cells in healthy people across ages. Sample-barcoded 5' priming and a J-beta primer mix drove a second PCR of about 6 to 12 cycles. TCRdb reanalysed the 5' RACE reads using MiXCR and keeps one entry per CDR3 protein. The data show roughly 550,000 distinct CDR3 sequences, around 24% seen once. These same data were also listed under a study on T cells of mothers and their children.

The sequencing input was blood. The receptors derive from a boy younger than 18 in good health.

This chain's CDR3 is CASSLAVLSNEQFF. The CDR3 coding sequence is TGCGCCAGCAGCTTGGCAGTGCTCAGCAATGAGCAGTTCTTC. The rearrangement links TRBV5-1 to TRBJ2-1; no clear D gene. The V end lost 0 bases, the J end lost 6 bases, and 10 bases lay between the germline ends. The germline CDR1 and CDR2 sequences are SGHRS and YFSETQ. The CDR3 is 14 residues long.

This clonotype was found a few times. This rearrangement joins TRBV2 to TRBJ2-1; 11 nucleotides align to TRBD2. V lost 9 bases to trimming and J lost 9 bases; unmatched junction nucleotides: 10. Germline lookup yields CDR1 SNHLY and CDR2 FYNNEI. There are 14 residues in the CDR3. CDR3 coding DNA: TGTGCCAGAACAGATAGCGGGGGGGCGGCTGAGCAGTTCTTC. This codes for CARTDSGGAAEQFF.

The CDR3, as DNA: TGCAGTGCTAACCCGACAGGGGGAAGCTCCTACGAGCAGTACTTC. Protein product: CSANPTGGSSYEQYF. This chain joins TRBV20-1 and TRBJ2-7; 9 bases fit TRBD1. CDR3 length: 15 residues. V shed 4 bases, J shed 0 bases, and the junction held 7 bases outside the gene matches. Germline CDR1 DFQATT, CDR2 SNEGSKA (reference sequence).

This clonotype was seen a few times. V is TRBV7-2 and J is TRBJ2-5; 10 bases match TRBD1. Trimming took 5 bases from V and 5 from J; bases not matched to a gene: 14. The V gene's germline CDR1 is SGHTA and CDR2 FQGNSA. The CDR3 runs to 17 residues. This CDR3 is CASSPVSGTGALETQYF. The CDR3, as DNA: TGTGCCAGCAGCCCAGTGTCGGGGACAGGGGCCCTGGAGACCCAGTACTTC.

In DNA, the CDR3 is TGTGCCAGCAGTTTTAGTAGGGACACTGAAGCTTTCTTT. It codes for CASSFSRDTEAFF. The chain links TRBV27 to TRBJ1-1; D unresolved. Germline CDR1 MNHEY, CDR2 SMNVEV (reference sequence). CDR3 size: 13 residues. V was pared by 3 bases and J by 3 bases, with 8 bases between.

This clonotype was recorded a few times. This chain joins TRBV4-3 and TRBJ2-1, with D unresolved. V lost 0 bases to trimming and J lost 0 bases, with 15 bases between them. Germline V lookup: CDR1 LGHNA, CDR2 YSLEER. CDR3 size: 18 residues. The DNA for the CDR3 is TGCGCCAGCAGCCAAGAAGTGGCTAGGCCCAGCTCCTACAATGAGCAGTTCTTC. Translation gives CASSQEVARPSSYNEQFF.

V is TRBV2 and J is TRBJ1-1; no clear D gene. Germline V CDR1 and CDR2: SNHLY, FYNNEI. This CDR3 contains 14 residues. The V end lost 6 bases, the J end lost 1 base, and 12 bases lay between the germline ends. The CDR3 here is CASRPGRTNTEAFF. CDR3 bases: TGTGCCAGCAGACCCGGACGGACGAACACTGAAGCTTTCTTT.

In DNA, the CDR3 is TGTGCCAGCAGTGATGGGCAAGCCTACGAGCAGTACTTC. It specifies CASSDGQAYEQYF. The chain carries TRBV2 and TRBJ2-7; D not certain. Germline CDR1 reads SNHLY; CDR2 reads FYNNEI. The CDR3 is 13 residues long. Trimming removed 3 bases at V and 2 bases at J, with 8 bases between.